The present TCR beta chain was sequenced within a study of blood T cell repertoires in COVID-19. About the study: Acute-phase and convalescent COVID-19 samples originated in the United States, Italy and Spain. PBMCs, B-cell-depleted T cells, or T cells provided the cDNA or gDNA that made up the material.

Assignments of participants to cohorts depended upon their own reported clinical history. For recovered donors of Cohort 3, there were two negative PCRs, clearance, or symptom resolution. Deletions cut 2 bases from V and 8 bases from J, with 19 bases between. The germline V gene has CDR1 SGDLS and CDR2 YYNGEE. CDR3 length: 15 residues. Profiling relied on immunoSEQ multiplex PCR, and the TCRdb table lists in-frame clones only, not all of them. The table lists about 160,000 clones, approximately 80% of them singletons. The chain joins TRBV9 to TRBJ1-2; D is possibly TRBD1 (6 bases). The receptor was isolated from a man aged 40-50 years who had recovered from COVID-19. Sequences were obtained from PBMCs or T cells enriched from blood (not recorded which). CDR3 nucleotide sequence: TGTGCCAGCAGCGTTCCAGACAGGACCCCTGAGGGCTACACCTTC. This codes for CASSVPDRTPEGYTF.